The 15 T cell receptor beta chains below come from one sample, sequenced in a study of vaccination and CD4 T cells after COVID-19. No cognate antigen is known for these TCRs. The treatment: 10-day PBMC culture with coronavirus spike peptide pools or control peptides (ViraFEST assay). The Oncomine TCR Beta short-read assay generated sequence data from the DNA of cultured CD4+ T cells. TCRdb re-called the PCR reads with MiXCR, one entry per CDR3 protein. The sample records roughly 7,200 distinct CDR3 sequences, 61% being singletons. The sequenced sample was CD4+ T cells from blood, cultured in vitro. Every receptor here comes from a human donor who had recovered from COVID-19.

This chain links TRBV6-5 with TRBJ1-5, with 9 bases aligning to TRBD1. Germline V CDR1 and CDR2: MNHEY, SVGAGI. The CDR3 totals 21 residues. The V gene end was trimmed by 0 bases and the J gene end by 0 bases; junction bases not matched to a gene: 15. CDR3 DNA sequence: TGTGCCAGCAGTTACTCGACCTCGGGACAGGGAAGTTCTACTAGCAATCAGCCCCAGCATTTT. It yields the protein CASSYSTSGQGSSTSNQPQHF.

The gene calls are TRBV7-8 and TRBJ2-7; 7 nucleotides align to TRBD2. The CDR3 has 16 residues. CDR1 is SGHVS, CDR2 FQNEAQ, per germline. V shed 2 bases and J 1 base; nucleotides not matched to a gene: 8. This CDR3 reads CASSLSIPSGSYEQYF. DNA for the CDR3: TGTGCCAGCAGCTTATCGATCCCTAGCGGATCCTACGAGCAGTACTTC.

V usage is TRBV6-1 and J usage is TRBJ2-7; D may be TRBD2 (6 bases). CDR3 length equals 16 residues. Germline CDR1 reads MNHNS; CDR2 reads SASEGT. Trimming took 6 bases from V and 1 from J, leaving 19 bases between them. In nucleotides, the CDR3 is TGTGCCAGCAGCCGCTCCGGCTCCGCGGGATCCTACGAGCAGTACTTC. Amino acid sequence: CASSRSGSAGSYEQYF.

This chain links TRBV7-2 with TRBJ1-2; 10 nucleotides match TRBD1. The CDR3 runs 13 residues. The germline gives CDR1 SGHTA, CDR2 FQGNSA. V dropped 5 bases and J dropped 5; count of bases not matched to a gene: 2. The CDR3 reads CASSLDRGYGYTF. CDR3 in DNA: TGTGCCAGCAGCCTGGACAGGGGGTATGGCTACACCTTC. The whole variable domain, filled in from reference TRBV7-2 and TRBJ1-2, reads GAGVSQSPSNKVTEKGKDVELRCDPISGHTALYWYRQSLGQGLEFLIYFQGNSAPDKSGLPSDRFSAERTGGSVSTLTIQRTQQEDSAVYLCASSLDRGYGYTFGSGTRLTVV.

The chain links TRBV7-2 to TRBJ1-2, with D possibly matching TRBD1 (6 bases). CDR1 and CDR2 from the germline V gene are SGHTA and FQGNSA. The germline V and J ends were trimmed by 6 bases and 4 bases, with 12 bases remaining between them. The CDR3 has 13 amino acids. The CDR3 bases are TGTGCCAGCAGACCTACAGGGTTCTATGGCTACACCTTC. This codes for CASRPTGFYGYTF.

The V call is TRBV20-1, the J call TRBJ1-1, with D possibly TRBD1 on 6 matching bases. With 2 bases removed from V and 1 base from J, the gap between germline ends came to 8 bases. Germline V gene lookup returns CDR1 DFQATT and CDR2 SNEGSKA (reference sequence). The CDR3 loop spans 13 amino acids. The CDR3 reads CSARQGRNTEAFF. DNA of the CDR3: TGCAGTGCTAGACAGGGGAGGAACACTGAAGCTTTCTTT.

The chain is built from TRBV7-3 and TRBJ2-7; 9 bases map to TRBD1. CDR3 size: 14 residues. With V trimmed by 5 bases and J by 5 bases, 7 bases remained unmatched. Germline lookup yields CDR1 SGHTA and CDR2 FQGTGA. CDR3: CASSRDRVTDEQYF. The CDR3 DNA reads as TGTGCCAGCAGCCGGGACAGGGTAACCGACGAGCAGTACTTC.

This rearrangement joins TRBV20-1 to TRBJ1-5; D is unresolved. Per germline, CDR1 DFQATT and CDR2 SNEGSKA (reference sequence). This CDR3 comprises 15 residues. Trimming cost V 5 bases and J 3 bases, with 17 bases left between them. CDR3 protein: CSAPPSWQDNQPQHF. The CDR3 DNA reads TGCAGTGCTCCCCCCTCCTGGCAGGACAATCAGCCCCAGCATTTT.

The chain has TRBV6-1 and TRBJ2-5; D possibly matches TRBD1 or TRBD2 (5 bases each). Trimming left V 6 bases short and J 2 bases short, with 13 bases between. There are 14 residues in the CDR3. The germline CDR1 and CDR2 sequences are MNHNS and SASEGT. The CDR3 loop reads CASRTGRGQETQYF. DNA of the CDR3: TGTGCCAGCAGGACGGGAAGGGGTCAAGAGACCCAGTACTTC.

The chain recombines TRBV6-1 with TRBJ2-2; possibly TRBD2 for D (5 bases). Trimming cost V 9 bases and J 0 bases, with 11 bases left between them. The CDR3 consists of 14 residues. The germline CDR1 and CDR2 sequences are MNHNS and SASEGT. The CDR3 nucleotides are TGTGCCAGTAGGGTGGAGGCGAACACCGGGGAGCTGTTTTTT. This sequence encodes CASRVEANTGELFF.

The table lists this clonotype with a count of one. The chain is built from TRBV27 and TRBJ1-1; no clear D gene. CDR3 size: 18 residues. Germline assignment: CDR1 MNHEY and CDR2 SMNVEV (reference sequence). V was trimmed by 2 bases and J by 3 bases, leaving 22 bases between them. DNA of the CDR3: TGTGCCAGCAGTTTAGTCCGTTTCCGCCGGGGAAGCGACACTGAAGCTTTCTTT. As protein: CASSLVRFRRGSDTEAFF.

In DNA form, the CDR3 reads TGTGCCAGCAGCTTAGAGAGGGGCAGGGCCTACCTGTACGAGCAGTACTTC. Translating it yields CASSLERGRAYLYEQYF. The chain has TRBV7-8 and TRBJ2-7, with D perhaps TRBD1 or TRBD2 (5 bases each). Trimming left V 1 base short and J 4 bases short, with 20 bases between. CDR1 is SGHVS and CDR2 is FQNEAQ in the germline V gene. The CDR3 is 17 amino acids.

The chain joins TRBV27 to TRBJ1-6, with 8 positions matching TRBD1. Germline V gene sequence: CDR1 MNHEY, CDR2 SMNVEV (reference sequence). The J segment lost 12 bases and the V segment lost 4 bases, leaving 5 bases of the junction unmatched. CDR3 length equals 13 residues. CDR3 in amino acids: CASSSGQGGPLHF. CDR3 nucleotides: TGTGCCAGCAGTTCCGGACAGGGCGGACCCCTCCACTTT.

This clonotype is classed as medium-sized. This CDR3 is CASSSSGGTEAFF. The CDR3 bases are TGTGCCAGCAGCTCTTCGGGTGGCACTGAAGCTTTCTTT. This sequence joins TRBV7-3 and TRBJ1-1; D gene ambiguous. The CDR3 has 13 amino acids. The germline V gene has CDR1 SGHTA and CDR2 FQGTGA. The V end lost 4 bases, the J end lost 4 bases, and 10 bases lay between the germline ends.

J is TRBJ1-3 and V is TRBV27; no clear D. The CDR3 has 14 residues. Germline-derived CDR1 and CDR2 are MNHEY and SMNVEV (reference sequence). Between the trimmed V and J ends, which lost 6 bases and 0 bases, there was a span of 9 bases. CDR3 amino acids: CASRPGNSGNTIYF. In DNA form, the CDR3 reads TGTGCCAGCAGGCCAGGCAACTCTGGAAACACCATATATTTT.